This T cell receptor (beta chain) was observed in a study of spatial heterogeneity in lung cancer. Overall study: On average, each unique TCR and UMI combination appeared more than ten times in raw reads.

Unique molecular identifiers, one per molecule, were present on every TCR cDNA molecule. TCRdb reprocessed the 5' RACE reads via MiXCR and lists one record per CDR3 protein. The sample consists of some 85,000 distinct CDR3 sequences, under 25% of them appearing once. This clonotype was observed a few times. The antigen is unknown. The sample's time point: sample taken at primary tumor resection. Whole RNA was taken from tumor, nontumor lung or frozen PBMC; it was then sequenced unsorted. The cohort: about 79 early-stage, untreated non-small cell lung cancer patients. CDR3 length: 14 amino acids. From germline, CDR1 is ENHRY and CDR2 SYGVKD. The germline V and J ends were trimmed by 4 bases and 5 bases, with 12 bases remaining between them. Regarding the study as a whole: TCRs found ubiquitously expanded in tumor appeared in blood more at resection than at follow-up.

Specimen: PBMCs, collected at surgery. This TCR came from a male donor with early-stage non-small cell lung cancer. The chain is built from TRBV10-3 and TRBJ1-5; D call uncertain. CDR3 residues: CAISGRDRDQPQHF. The CDR3 DNA reads TGTGCCATCAGTGGAAGGGATCGGGATCAGCCCCAGCATTTT.